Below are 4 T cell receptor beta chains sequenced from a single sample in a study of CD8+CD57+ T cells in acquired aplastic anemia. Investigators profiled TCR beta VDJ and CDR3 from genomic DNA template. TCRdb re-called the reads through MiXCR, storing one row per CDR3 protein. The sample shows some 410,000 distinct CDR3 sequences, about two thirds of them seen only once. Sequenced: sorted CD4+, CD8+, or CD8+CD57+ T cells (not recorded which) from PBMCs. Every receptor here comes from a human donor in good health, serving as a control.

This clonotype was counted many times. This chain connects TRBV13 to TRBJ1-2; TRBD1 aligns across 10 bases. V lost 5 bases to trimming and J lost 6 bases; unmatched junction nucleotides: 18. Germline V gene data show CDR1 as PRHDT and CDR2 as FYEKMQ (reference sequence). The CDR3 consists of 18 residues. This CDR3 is CASSPRDRQGASVNGYTF. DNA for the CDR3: TGTGCCAGCAGCCCTAGGGACAGACAGGGGGCCTCAGTGAATGGCTACACCTTC. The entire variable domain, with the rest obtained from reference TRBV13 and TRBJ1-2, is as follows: AAGVIQSPRHLIKEKRETATLKCYPIPRHDTVYWYQQGPGQDPQFLISFYEKMQSDKGSIPDRFSAQQFSDYHSELNMSSLELGDSALYFCASSPRDRQGASVNGYTFGSGTRLTVV.

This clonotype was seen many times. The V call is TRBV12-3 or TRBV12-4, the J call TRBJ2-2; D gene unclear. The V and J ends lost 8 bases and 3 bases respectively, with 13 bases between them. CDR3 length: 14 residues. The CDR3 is CASLGNRHTGELFF. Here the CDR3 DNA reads TGTGCCAGCTTGGGTAACAGACACACCGGGGAGCTGTTTTTT.

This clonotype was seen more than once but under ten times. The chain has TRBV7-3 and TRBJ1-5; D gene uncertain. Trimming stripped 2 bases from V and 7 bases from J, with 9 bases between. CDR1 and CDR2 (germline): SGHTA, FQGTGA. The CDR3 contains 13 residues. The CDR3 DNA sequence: TGTGCCAGCAGCTTAGGATCGTGGCAGCCCCAGCATTTT. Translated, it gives CASSLGSWQPQHF.

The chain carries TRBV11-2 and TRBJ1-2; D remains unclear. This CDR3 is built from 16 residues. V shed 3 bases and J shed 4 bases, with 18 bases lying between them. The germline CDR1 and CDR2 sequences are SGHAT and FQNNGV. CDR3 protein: CASSLVSRTSRYGYTF. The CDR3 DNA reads TGTGCCAGCAGCTTGGTATCGCGCACAAGCCGCTATGGCTACACCTTC. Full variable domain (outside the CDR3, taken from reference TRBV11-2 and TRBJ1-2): EAGVAQSPRYKIIEKRQSVAFWCNPISGHATLYWYQQILGQGPKLLIQFQNNGVVDDSQLPKDRFSAERLKGVDSTLKIQPAKLEDSAVYLCASSLVSRTSRYGYTFGSGTRLTVV.